One and the same sample provided the 12 T cell receptor beta chains below, sequenced in a study. One entry per CDR3 protein results from TCRdb running MiXCR on the 5' RACE reads. The sample yields over 50,000 distinct CDR3 sequences, approximately 23% seen once. Sequencing was done on a sample of tumor-infiltrating naive CD4+ T cells sorted from the breast tumor. Specified subset: naive CD4+ T cells, CD4+CD45RA+CD25-. The receptors shown here come from a female donor with breast cancer.

The chain links TRBV7-9 to TRBJ1-1; unclear D gene. V gave up 5 bases and J gave up 0 bases, with 7 bases separating them. Germline V gives CDR1 SEHNR, CDR2 FQNEAQ (reference sequence). The CDR3 has 13 residues. CDR3 nucleotide sequence: TGTGCCAGCAGCCATTCCTTGAACACTGAAGCTTTCTTT. As protein: CASSHSLNTEAFF.

A few counts support this clonotype. The chain combines TRBV24-1 with TRBJ2-1, with a weak D call TRBD2 (6 bases). The CDR3 is 16 amino acids. Looked up from germline, CDR1 is KGHDR and CDR2 is SFDVKD. V was clipped by 7 bases and J by 0 bases, with 15 bases between them. CDR3 bases: TGTGCCACCAGCCCCCGCCGGGACTTCTCCTACAATGAGCAGTTCTTC. The encoded protein is CATSPRRDFSYNEQFF.

The sample holds a few counts of this clonotype. This CDR3 is CASSSKRTGHRGYTF. The CDR3 DNA sequence: TGTGCCAGCAGTTCAAAAAGGACAGGGCATCGTGGCTACACCTTC. This chain joins TRBV6-5 and TRBJ1-2; 8 nucleotides line up with TRBD1. Germline trimming cut 4 bases from V and 7 bases from J; bases unmatched to any gene: 11. Per the germline V gene, CDR1 is MNHEY and CDR2 is SVGAGI. This CDR3 is built from 15 residues.

The sample holds many counts of this clonotype. V and J are TRBV6-1 and TRBJ2-7; a weak D match, TRBD1 (5 bases). Trimming took off 6 bases at V and 2 bases at J, with 14 bases between the two ends. Per the germline V gene, CDR1 is MNHNS and CDR2 is SASEGT. The CDR3 consists of 14 residues. CDR3: CASRTSQGTYEQYF. The CDR3 region has the DNA TGTGCCAGCAGAACCTCTCAGGGTACCTACGAGCAGTACTTC.

This clonotype showed up just a few times. The chain links TRBV5-1 to TRBJ2-1; 8 bases map to TRBD1. The CDR3 totals 15 residues. J was trimmed by 3 bases and V by 4 bases; bases with no gene match: 6. Germline V gives CDR1 SGHRS, CDR2 YFSETQ. The DNA for the CDR3 is TGCGCCAGCAGCCCAACAGGGGGTGACTACAATGAGCAGTTCTTC. Its protein product is CASSPTGGDYNEQFF.

This clonotype came up many times. The rearrangement links TRBV20-1 to TRBJ2-1, with 9 bases identical to TRBD1. The CDR3 consists of 15 residues. V was clipped by 6 bases and J by 7 bases; unmatched bases: 13. Looked up from germline, CDR1 is DFQATT and CDR2 is SNEGSKA (reference sequence). The CDR3 nucleotides read TGCAGTGCGCCTATCCCGGGACAGGGCAGGAATGAGCAGTTCTTC. It encodes CSAPIPGQGRNEQFF.

This sequence joins TRBV5-1 and TRBJ2-1; 10 bases match TRBD2. V lost 4 bases, J lost 8 bases, and 12 bases stayed unmatched. This CDR3 has 16 amino acids. Germline lookup yields CDR1 SGHRS and CDR2 YFSETQ. This CDR3 is CASSLMTSGPYDEQFF. The CDR3 DNA reads TGCGCCAGCAGCCTCATGACTAGCGGGCCTTATGATGAGCAGTTCTTC.

This clonotype was seen repeatedly, ten times or more. The genes are TRBV5-1 and TRBJ2-3, with TRBD2 matching over 9 bases. Per germline, CDR1 SGHRS and CDR2 YFSETQ. The CDR3 totals 15 residues. V lost 4 bases to trimming and J lost 6 bases; unmatched junction nucleotides: 9. The CDR3 loop is CASSRVAGVLDTQYF. The CDR3 DNA follows: TGCGCCAGCAGCCGGGTAGCGGGAGTACTGGATACGCAGTATTTT. The full variable domain, rest sourced from reference TRBV5-1 and TRBJ2-3, is KAGVTQTPRYLIKTRGQQVTLSCSPISGHRSVSWYQQTPGQGLQFLFEYFSETQRNKGNFPGRFSGRQFSNSRSEMNVSTLELGDSALYLCASSRVAGVLDTQYFGPGTRLTVL.

The table lists this clonotype with a few counts. The chain uses TRBV7-3 and TRBJ2-1; no reliable D call. Trimming removed 5 bases at V and 7 bases at J, with 12 bases between. Germline assignment: CDR1 SGHTA and CDR2 FQGTGA. The CDR3 has 13 residues. For the CDR3, the DNA is TGTGCCAGCAGCCCCGTATACCCAAATGAGCAGTTCTTC. Amino acid sequence: CASSPVYPNEQFF.

V gene TRBV20-1 combines with J gene TRBJ2-1, with D possibly TRBD2 on 5 matching bases. Germline V gene lookup returns CDR1 DFQATT and CDR2 SNEGSKA (reference sequence). The V end lost 4 bases, the J end lost 8 bases, and 15 bases lay between the germline ends. This CDR3 comprises 13 residues. The CDR3 DNA follows: TGCAGTGCTAAGCGGCGGGTTAACGATGAGCAGTTCTTC. As protein: CSAKRRVNDEQFF.

In its sample, this clonotype was seen a few times. The V call is TRBV28, the J call TRBJ1-5, with 7 nucleotides matching TRBD1. V lost 5 bases to trimming and J lost 4 bases; unmatched junction nucleotides: 8. The length of the CDR3 is 15 residues. Germline V gene lookup returns CDR1 MDHEN and CDR2 SYDVKM. Here the CDR3 DNA reads TGTGCCAGCAGTCCAACAGGGGCCAGGAATCAGCCCCAGCATTTT. It is translated as CASSPTGARNQPQHF.

A few counts support this clonotype. The chain combines TRBV20-1 with TRBJ1-1, with TRBD1 as a possible D gene (6 bases). Per germline, CDR1 DFQATT and CDR2 SNEGSKA (reference sequence). V dropped 1 base and J dropped 2 bases, with 11 bases sitting between them. This CDR3 comprises 14 residues. CDR3 sequence: CSARGPRGNTEAFF. Written as DNA, the CDR3 is TGCAGTGCTAGAGGTCCCAGGGGCAACACTGAAGCTTTCTTT.